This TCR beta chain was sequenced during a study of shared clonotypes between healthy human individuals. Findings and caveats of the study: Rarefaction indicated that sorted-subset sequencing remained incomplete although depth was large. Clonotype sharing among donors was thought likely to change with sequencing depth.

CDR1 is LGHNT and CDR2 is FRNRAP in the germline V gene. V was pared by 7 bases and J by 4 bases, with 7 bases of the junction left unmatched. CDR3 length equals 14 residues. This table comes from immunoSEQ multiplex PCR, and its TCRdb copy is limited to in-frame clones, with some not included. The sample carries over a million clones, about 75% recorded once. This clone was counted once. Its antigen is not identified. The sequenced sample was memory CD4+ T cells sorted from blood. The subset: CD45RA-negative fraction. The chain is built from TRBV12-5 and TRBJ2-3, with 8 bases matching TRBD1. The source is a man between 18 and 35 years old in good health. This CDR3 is CASARTGPPDTQYF. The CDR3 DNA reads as TGTGCTAGTGCCCGGACAGGGCCACCAGATACGCAGTATTTT. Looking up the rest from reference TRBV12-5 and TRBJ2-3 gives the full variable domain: DARVTQTPRHKVTEMGQEVTMRCQPILGHNTVFWYRQTMMQGLELLAYFRNRAPLDDSGMPKDRFSAEMPDATLATLKIQPSEPRDSAVYFCASARTGPPDTQYFGPGTRLTVL.